These 21 T cell receptor beta chains came from one sample sequenced in a study of cytomegalovirus exposure and HLA in healthy donors. The PCR employed 60 Vbeta primers together with 13 Jbeta primers. Here immunoSEQ multiplex PCR was the method, and the copy in TCRdb shows in-frame clones only, minus some. The data hold approximately 130,000 clones, with approximately 85% observed a single time. The source material was PBMCs. These receptors were collected from a woman aged 25 to 39 in good health and CMV-seropositive.

The rearrangement joins TRBV7-9 to TRBJ2-2, with D possibly TRBD2 on 6 matching bases. From germline, CDR1 is SEHNR and CDR2 FQNEAQ (reference sequence). V lost 6 bases and J 5 bases, leaving 10 bases between the germline ends. The CDR3 spans 13 residues. The chain's CDR3 is CASSQGGTGELFF. The CDR3 DNA follows: TGTGCCAGCAGTCAGGGAGGAACCGGGGAGCTGTTTTTT.

CDR3 loop: CASNPILGGGHGSGANVLTF. The CDR3 DNA sequence: TGCGCCAGCAACCCTATCCTAGGAGGGGGCCATGGCTCTGGGGCCAACGTCCTGACTTTC. The rearrangement joins TRBV5-1 to TRBJ2-6; TRBD1 is a possible D gene (7 bases). The CDR3 length is 20 residues. Trimming shortened V by 6 bases and J by 0 bases, and 25 bases separated the two germline ends. Germline V gives CDR1 SGHRS, CDR2 YFSETQ. The whole variable domain, remainder taken from reference TRBV5-1 and TRBJ2-6, is KAGVTQTPRYLIKTRGQQVTLSCSPISGHRSVSWYQQTPGQGLQFLFEYFSETQRNKGNFPGRFSGRQFSNSRSEMNVSTLELGDSALYLCASNPILGGGHGSGANVLTFGAGSRLTVL.

This chain uses TRBV19 with TRBJ2-1; 12 bases map to TRBD2. This CDR3 spans 16 amino acids. Germline trimming cut 3 bases from V and 6 bases from J; bases unmatched to any gene: 6. Germline V gene sequence: CDR1 LNHDA, CDR2 SQIVND (reference sequence). Here the CDR3 DNA reads TGTGCCAGTAGTATTTCTAGCGGGAGGGCCTCCAATGAGCAGTTCTTC. This translates into CASSISSGRASNEQFF.

The chain combines TRBV28 with TRBJ1-2; 8 bases fit TRBD1. This CDR3 is built from 13 residues. Germline V gene lookup returns CDR1 MDHEN and CDR2 SYDVKM. Losses at the gene ends were 11 bases for V and 5 bases for J; bases not matched to a gene: 10. CDR3: CAGGGQGGYGYTF. The DNA for the CDR3 is TGTGCCGGGGGAGGACAGGGAGGATATGGCTACACCTTC.

V and J are TRBV2 and TRBJ1-5, with D uncertain. The CDR3 has 13 amino acids. V was clipped by 7 bases and J by 6 bases, with 13 bases between them. The germline V gene encodes CDR1 SNHLY and CDR2 FYNNEI. The CDR3 DNA follows: TGTGCCAGCACCCTGCCGGGAACTCAGCCCCAGCATTTT. This encodes CASTLPGTQPQHF.

This chain links TRBV5-1 with TRBJ2-5, with TRBD2 matching over 11 bases. CDR1 SGHRS and CDR2 YFSETQ come from the germline V gene. There are 16 residues in the CDR3. Trimming removed 0 bases from V and 5 bases from J; junction bases left unmatched: 6. CDR3 in amino acids: CASSLASGGRGETQYF. The CDR3 bases are TGCGCCAGCAGCTTGGCTAGCGGGGGGCGCGGGGAGACCCAGTACTTC.

The rearrangement joins TRBV19 to TRBJ2-2; possible D gene TRBD1, 5 bases. This CDR3 is 14 amino acids long. Germline values: CDR1 LNHDA, CDR2 SQIVND (reference sequence). Trimming left V 4 bases short and J 1 base short, with 7 bases between. The CDR3 DNA follows: TGTGCCAGTAGTAGGGGCCTGAACACCGGGGAGCTGTTTTTT. This sequence encodes CASSRGLNTGELFF.

The rearrangement joins TRBV19 to TRBJ1-1, with 9 bases aligning to TRBD1. Losses at the gene ends were 4 bases for V and 1 base for J; bases not matched to a gene: 1. Germline V CDR1 and CDR2: LNHDA, SQIVND (reference sequence). The CDR3 covers 14 residues. CDR3 nucleotide sequence: TGTGCCAGTAGTACACAGGGGGCGAACACTGAAGCTTTCTTT. It translates to CASSTQGANTEAFF.

The chain couples TRBV27 to TRBJ2-7; tentative D call: TRBD2 (6 bases). The ends were cut back, 2 bases at V and 0 bases at J, with 11 bases in the middle. Germline lookup yields CDR1 MNHEY and CDR2 SMNVEV (reference sequence). This CDR3 is 15 amino acids long. CDR3 in amino acids: CASSLSGLSSYEQYF. The CDR3 DNA is TGTGCCAGCAGTTTAAGCGGGCTAAGCTCCTACGAGCAGTACTTC.

With regard to this clone: The junction shows a germline mismatch at one end, possibly a read error. The sample holds other DNA sequences that translate to the same CDR3. This chain links TRBV6-5 with TRBJ2-7, with D perhaps TRBD2 (6 bases). Germline CDR1 is MNHEY and CDR2 is SVGAGI. The CDR3 loop spans 15 amino acids. The CDR3 is CASRPDSGGAYEQYF. The CDR3 DNA sequence: TGTGCCAGCAGACCCGACAGCGGAGGGGCCTATGAGCAGTACTTC.

V gene TRBV27 combines with J gene TRBJ1-2; 9 nucleotides match TRBD1. V dropped 3 bases and J dropped 3; count of bases not matched to a gene: 5. This CDR3 is 15 amino acids long. The germline gives CDR1 MNHEY, CDR2 SMNVEV (reference sequence). Here the CDR3 reads CASSFDRGRYYGYTF. In nucleotides, the CDR3 is TGTGCCAGCAGTTTTGACAGGGGGAGGTACTATGGCTACACCTTC.

This chain joins TRBV5-1 and TRBJ1-2; weak D call: TRBD1 (5 bases). Germline CDR1 reads SGHRS; CDR2 reads YFSETQ. This CDR3 has 17 residues. V lost 4 bases and J 4 bases, leaving 23 bases between the germline ends. The chain's CDR3 is CASSRNLASAGGYGYTF. The CDR3 nucleotides are TGCGCCAGCAGCCGAAACCTTGCCTCGGCGGGGGGCTATGGCTACACCTTC.

The gene calls are TRBV19 and TRBJ2-1, with D perhaps TRBD2 (6 bases). Germline assignment: CDR1 LNHDA and CDR2 SQIVND (reference sequence). The CDR3 length is 14 residues. Trimming took off 0 bases at V and 12 bases at J, with 15 bases between the two ends. This CDR3 is CASSIDLPRGTQFF. The CDR3 nucleotides read TGTGCCAGTAGTATAGACCTCCCTCGCGGGACGCAGTTCTTC.

About this clone: A read error may account for a junction end that differs from germline. CDR3 in amino acids: CASSASRTPF. The CDR3 nucleotides are TGTGCCAGCAGCGCCTCCCGGACTCCCTTT. The chain has TRBV2 and TRBJ1-1; D gene unclear. Germline V lookup: CDR1 SNHLY, CDR2 FYNNEI. The CDR3 contains 10 residues. The entire variable domain, with the rest obtained from reference TRBV2 and TRBJ1-1, is as follows: EPEVTQTPSHQVTQMGQEVILRCVPISNHLYFYWYRQILGQKVEFLVSFYNNEISEKSEIFDDQFSVERPDGSNFTLKIRSTKLEDSAMYFCASSASRTPFGQGTRLTVV.

This rearrangement joins TRBV13 to TRBJ1-3, with D possibly matching TRBD1 (5 bases). CDR1 is PRHDT, CDR2 FYEKMQ, per germline (reference sequence). The CDR3 extends over 15 amino acids. The germline V and J ends were trimmed by 8 bases and 0 bases, with 14 bases remaining between them. CDR3 nucleotide sequence: TGTGCCAGCCTTCCCCGTGACAGCTCTGGAAACACCATATATTTT. This gives the protein CASLPRDSSGNTIYF. The full variable domain, rest sourced from reference TRBV13 and TRBJ1-3, is AAGVIQSPRHLIKEKRETATLKCYPIPRHDTVYWYQQGPGQDPQFLISFYEKMQSDKGSIPDRFSAQQFSDYHSELNMSSLELGDSALYFCASLPRDSSGNTIYFGEGSWLTVV.

The gene calls are TRBV19 and TRBJ1-4; TRBD1 matches 11 bases. There are 15 residues in the CDR3. The trim removed 1 base at V and 8 bases at J, leaving 3 bases unmatched. CDR1 is LNHDA and CDR2 is SQIVND in the germline V gene (reference sequence). The CDR3 loop is CASSIAGTGGEKLFF. The DNA for the CDR3 is TGTGCCAGTAGTATAGCCGGGACAGGGGGGGAAAAACTGTTTTTT.

The chain has TRBV9 and TRBJ2-5; D might be TRBD2 (6 bases). The CDR3 extends over 16 amino acids. The germline CDR1 and CDR2 sequences are SGDLS and YYNGEE. V gave up 0 bases and J gave up 4 bases, with 16 bases separating them. CDR3 in amino acids: CASSVGGTVSGETQYF. DNA for the CDR3: TGTGCCAGCAGCGTAGGAGGTACTGTTAGCGGAGAGACCCAGTACTTC.

The chain combines TRBV29-1 with TRBJ1-1; no definite D call. Trimming removed 7 bases from V and 1 base from J, with 7 bases in between. The CDR3 length is 11 residues. Germline CDR1 is SQVTM and CDR2 is ANQGSEA. CDR3: CSGTENTEAFF. In nucleotides, the CDR3 is TGCAGCGGAACAGAGAACACTGAAGCTTTCTTT.

This clone was recorded once. The chain links TRBV30 to TRBJ2-1; 14 nucleotides agree with TRBD2. CDR3 length: 14 amino acids. CDR1 is GTSNPN and CDR2 is SVGIG in the germline V gene (reference sequence). V shed 8 bases, J shed 7 bases, and the junction held 7 bases outside the gene matches. The chain's CDR3 is CAAGTSGGINEQFF. The DNA for the CDR3 is TGTGCCGCCGGGACTAGCGGGGGTATAAATGAGCAGTTCTTC.

V is TRBV6-5 and J is TRBJ2-5; D gene ambiguous. The V gene's germline CDR1 is MNHEY and CDR2 SVGAGI. The CDR3 extends over 12 amino acids. V was cut by 2 bases and J by 4 bases, with 5 bases left in between. For the CDR3, the DNA is TGTGCCAGCAGTTACGGTAGAGAGACCCAGTACTTC. It codes for CASSYGRETQYF.

The chain links TRBV6-1 to TRBJ2-7; D is unresolved. The CDR3 runs 14 residues. V lost 7 bases, J lost 0 bases, and 13 bases lay in between. Per germline, CDR1 MNHNS and CDR2 SASEGT. CDR3 sequence: CASTDNSLSYEQYF. CDR3 coding DNA: TGTGCCAGCACCGACAATTCCCTCTCCTACGAGCAGTACTTC.